These T cell receptor beta chains were read from a single sample in a study of T-cell memory formation after mild COVID-19. TCRdb re-analysed the 5' RACE reads in MiXCR, keeping a single row per CDR3 protein. The data hold 350,000 or so distinct CDR3 sequences, with 21% observed a single time. Sequencing was done on a sample of PBMCs or a T cell subset sorted from them (not recorded which). The receptors were sampled from an adult woman who had mild COVID-19 (a few samples of this study predate the infection). Cell type and time point are not known. CDR3s include the opening cysteine and the closing phenylalanine or tryptophan. The D gene is left open where the match is weak. Clone size is stated in some rows and not others, as once, few, many or a class when expanded.

.	TRBJ2-7	14	TRBD1	TRBV12-3/TRBV12-4	CASRKGQGTYEQYF	TGTGCCAGCAGAAAAGGACAGGGTACCTACGAGCAGTACTTC
few	TRBJ1-2	13	.	TRBV7-9	CASSQLQGVGYTF	TGTGCCAGCAGCCAGTTACAGGGAGTTGGCTACACCTTC
.	TRBJ1-1	12	.	TRBV30	CAWSETGKEAFF	TGTGCCTGGAGTGAAACAGGGAAGGAAGCTTTCTTT
many	TRBJ2-7	16	.	TRBV6-6	CASSYSIVGGAYEQYF	TGTGCCAGCAGTTACTCGATTGTTGGCGGGGCCTACGAGCAGTACTTC
.	TRBJ2-1	14	.	TRBV27	CASSLGGEEHEQFF	TGTGCCAGCAGTTTGGGCGGGGAGGAACATGAGCAGTTCTTC
.	TRBJ2-3	18	TRBD2	TRBV5-1	CASSWGLAGAASTDTQYF	TGCGCCAGCAGCTGGGGACTAGCGGGAGCTGCTAGCACAGATACGCAGTATTTT
few	TRBJ1-5	15	TRBD1	TRBV5-1	CASSVGDRGNQPQHF	TGCGCCAGCAGCGTGGGGGACAGGGGAAATCAGCCCCAGCATTTT
few	TRBJ2-5	13	.	TRBV20-1	CSARGPGAETQYF	TGCAGTGCTAGAGGGCCGGGGGCCGAGACCCAGTACTTC
.	TRBJ2-7	18	TRBD2	TRBV7-2	CASSLAGLAGGSNSEQYF	TGTGCCAGCAGCTTAGCGGGACTAGCGGGAGGTTCGAACTCCGAGCAGTACTTC
.	TRBJ1-1	17	.	TRBV3-1	CASSPPGPRGGSTEAFF	TGTGCCAGCAGCCCCCCGGGTCCCAGGGGTGGGTCGACTGAAGCTTTCTTT
.	TRBJ1-2	14	TRBD1	TRBV4-3	CASSQDVRGLGYTF	TGCGCCAGCAGCCAAGATGTTAGGGGGCTAGGCTACACCTTC
.	TRBJ2-1	14	TRBD1	TRBV27	CASSLDRGGGEQFF	TGTGCCAGCAGTTTAGACAGGGGAGGCGGTGAGCAGTTCTTC
few	TRBJ2-2	15	.	TRBV10-3	CATKGPGQNTGELFF	TGTGCCACAAAGGGACCGGGACAGAACACCGGGGAGCTGTTTTTT
.	TRBJ2-1	16	.	TRBV7-9	CASSLGALAARHEQFF	TGTGCCAGCAGCTTAGGGGCCCTAGCTGCTCGGCATGAGCAGTTCTTC
.	TRBJ2-7	15	TRBD2	TRBV18	CASSRGLAGNYEQYF	TGTGCCAGCTCACGGGGACTAGCGGGAAACTACGAGCAGTACTTC
few	TRBJ1-2	15	TRBD1	TRBV7-9	CASSPRTGDAEGYTF	TGTGCCAGCAGCCCCCGGACAGGGGATGCGGAGGGCTACACCTTC
.	TRBJ2-1	16	.	TRBV4-1	CASSQTGTREENEQFF	TGCGCCAGCAGCCAAACCGGGACTCGAGAGGAGAATGAGCAGTTCTTC
few	TRBJ2-1	16	.	TRBV4-2	CASSQEGGLSYNEQFF	TGTGCCAGCAGCCAAGAAGGGGGACTCTCCTACAATGAGCAGTTCTTC
.	TRBJ1-1	14	.	TRBV4-3	CASSQDLGQGKAFF	TGCGCCAGCAGCCAAGATCTAGGGCAGGGGAAAGCTTTCTTT
few	TRBJ2-2	14	.	TRBV18	CASSPKQVTGELFF	TGTGCCAGCTCACCTAAACAGGTCACCGGGGAGCTGTTTTTT
.	TRBJ1-5	14	.	TRBV5-5	CASSLDGGFQPQHF	TGTGCCAGCAGCTTGGACGGGGGGTTCCAGCCCCAGCATTTT
.	TRBJ2-7	14	TRBD2	TRBV29-1	CSAGRAGSAYEQYF	TGCAGCGCCGGTCGAGCGGGAAGCGCCTACGAGCAGTACTTC
few	TRBJ1-1	15	.	TRBV5-1	CASSLGRVGNTEAFF	TGCGCCAGCAGCTTGGGCCGGGTTGGGAACACTGAAGCTTTCTTT
.	TRBJ2-5	15	.	TRBV12-3/TRBV12-4	CASRRFSGISETQYF	TGTGCCAGCAGACGCTTTTCAGGGATTTCGGAGACCCAGTACTTC
.	TRBJ1-2	13	TRBD1	TRBV2	CASRRQGAGGYTF	TGTGCCAGCAGGAGGCAGGGGGCGGGTGGCTACACCTTC
.	TRBJ2-2	15	.	TRBV15	CATRGLGRDTGELFF	TGTGCCACCAGGGGGTTGGGCAGAGACACCGGGGAGCTGTTTTTT
few	TRBJ1-1	16	.	TRBV5-1	CASSLELGQLNTEAFF	TGCGCCAGCAGCCTAGAACTTGGACAGCTGAACACTGAAGCTTTCTTT
few	TRBJ2-7	13	.	TRBV6-5	CASRTPRDGGVIF	TGTGCCAGCAGAACCCCCCGGGACGGAGGGGTAATCTTC
few	TRBJ1-2	12	TRBD1	TRBV5-8	CASSPSGGLHTF	TGTGCCAGCAGCCCCTCAGGGGGGCTCCACACCTTC
.	TRBJ1-2	12	.	TRBV12-3/TRBV12-4	CASSFARNGYTF	TGTGCCAGCAGTTTCGCAAGAAATGGCTACACCTTC
few	TRBJ2-5	13	.	TRBV7-9	CASSLVLGETQYF	TGTGCCAGCAGCTTGGTATTAGGGGAGACCCAGTACTTC
.	TRBJ2-3	16	.	TRBV11-3	CASSPKGLEGTDTQYF	TGTGCCAGCAGCCCGAAGGGACTTGAGGGCACAGATACGCAGTATTTT
.	TRBJ1-2	13	.	TRBV5-1	CASSREANYGYTF	TGCGCCAGCAGCCGGGAGGCTAACTATGGCTACACCTTC
few	TRBJ2-2	16	.	TRBV3-1	CASSQLRVRYSGELFF	TGTGCCAGCAGCCAATTAAGGGTCCGGTATAGCGGGGAGCTGTTTTTT
many	TRBJ2-5	15	TRBD1	TRBV7-3	CASSLSGQGWETQYF	TGTGCCAGCAGCTTATCGGGACAGGGTTGGGAGACCCAGTACTTC
.	TRBJ1-1	14	TRBD1	TRBV7-9	CASSPQTGDTEAFF	TGTGCCAGCAGCCCCCAGACAGGGGACACTGAAGCTTTCTTT
few	TRBJ2-7	14	.	TRBV5-1	CASSLEGHSYEQYF	TGCGCCAGCAGCTTGGAGGGGCACTCCTACGAGCAGTACTTC
.	TRBJ2-4	16	.	TRBV7-2	CASSLEGGVAKNIQYF	TGTGCCAGCAGCTTAGAAGGAGGGGTAGCCAAAAACATTCAGTACTTC
.	TRBJ2-7	15	TRBD1	TRBV18	CASSPRQGKSYEQYF	TGTGCCAGCTCGCCGAGACAGGGGAAATCCTACGAGCAGTACTTC
few	TRBJ2-7	13	.	TRBV10-3	CAISDRGAFEQYF	TGTGCCATCAGTGACAGGGGGGCCTTCGAGCAGTACTTC
.	TRBJ2-1	20	TRBD2	TRBV11-1	CASSTRVSLRAGDSYNEQFF	TGTGCCAGCAGCACACGTGTGAGCCTACGAGCGGGGGACTCGTACAATGAGCAGTTCTTC